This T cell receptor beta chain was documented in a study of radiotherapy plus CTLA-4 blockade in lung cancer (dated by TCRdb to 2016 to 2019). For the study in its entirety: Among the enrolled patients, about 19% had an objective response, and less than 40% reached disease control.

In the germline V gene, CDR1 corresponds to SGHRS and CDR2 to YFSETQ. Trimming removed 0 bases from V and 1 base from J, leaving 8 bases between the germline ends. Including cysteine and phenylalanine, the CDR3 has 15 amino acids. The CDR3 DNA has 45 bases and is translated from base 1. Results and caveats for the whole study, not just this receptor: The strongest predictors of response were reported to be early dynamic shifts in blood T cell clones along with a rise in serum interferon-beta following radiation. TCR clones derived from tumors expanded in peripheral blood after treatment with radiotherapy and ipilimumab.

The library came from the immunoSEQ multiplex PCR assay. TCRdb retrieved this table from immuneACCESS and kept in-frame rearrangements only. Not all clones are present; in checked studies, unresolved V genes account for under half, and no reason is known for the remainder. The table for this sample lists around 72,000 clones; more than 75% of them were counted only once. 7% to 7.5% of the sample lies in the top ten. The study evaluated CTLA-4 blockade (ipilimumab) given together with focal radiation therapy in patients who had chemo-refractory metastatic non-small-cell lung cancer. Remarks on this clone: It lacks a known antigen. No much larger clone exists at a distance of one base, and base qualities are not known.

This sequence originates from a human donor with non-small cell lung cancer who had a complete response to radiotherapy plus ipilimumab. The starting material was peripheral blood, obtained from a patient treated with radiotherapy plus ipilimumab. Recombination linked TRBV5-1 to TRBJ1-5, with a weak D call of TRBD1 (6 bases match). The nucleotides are TGCGCCAGCAGCTTGGTGGGGGCCAGCAATCAGCCCCAGCATTTT. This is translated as CASSLVGASNQPQHF. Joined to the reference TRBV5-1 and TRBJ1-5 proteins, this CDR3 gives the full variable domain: KAGVTQTPRYLIKTRGQQVTLSCSPISGHRSVSWYQQTPGQGLQFLFEYFSETQRNKGNFPGRFSGRQFSNSRSEMNVSTLELGDSALYLCASSLVGASNQPQHFGDGTRLSIL.